The entry that follows covers one TCR beta chain sequence. Trimming left V 10 bases short and J 3 bases short, with 10 bases between. Germline V gene data show CDR1 as LNHDA and CDR2 as SQIVND (reference sequence). The CDR3 is 12 residues long. The sample belongs to a study of control samples from healthy donors and cancer patients. Generated by immunoSEQ multiplex PCR, the TCRdb table keeps only in-frame clones and is missing some. The repertoire holds about 160,000 clones, roughly 95% seen once, with approximately 1% in the top ten. V is TRBV19 and J is TRBJ2-1; D unresolved. This TCR derives from a woman in her 30s in good health. The sample comprised blood. CDR3 coding DNA: TGTGCCACCACGACGGGCTACAATGAGCAGTTCTTC. Protein product: CATTTGYNEQFF.